The rows below give T cell receptor beta chains drawn from one sample of a study of OX40 agonist ivuxolimab in advanced cancers. The data were produced by immunoSEQ multiplex PCR, yet TCRdb's version contains in-frame clones alone and is incomplete. The sample lists about 25,000 clones; around 85% were seen once. Specimen: CD4+ or CD8+ T cells sorted from blood, collected in a trial of the OX40 agonist ivuxolimab. The receptors derive from an adult with an advanced solid tumor such as melanoma, head and neck, liver or kidney cancer. Each CDR3 is given with its conserved first and last residue. Fields, in order: J gene, clone size, CDR3 length, V gene, D gene, CDR3 DNA, CDR3 protein. D genes are given only for firm matches. Size is omitted from some rows. Given values are once, few, many or a class for expanded clones.

TRBJ2-5 | . | 15 | TRBV4-1 | . | TGCGCCAGCAGCCTACGCTGGGACCATCAAGAGACCCAGTACTTC | CASSLRWDHQETQYF
TRBJ1-5 | . | 16 | TRBV4-3 | . | TGCGCCAGCAGCCAAGATTGGGCGAATAGCAATCAGCCCCAGCATTTT | CASSQDWANSNQPQHF
TRBJ2-3 | . | 14 | TRBV11-2 | . | TGTGCCAGCAGCTTAGATAAGAGAACAGATACGCAGTATTTT | CASSLDKRTDTQYF
TRBJ2-7 | . | 13 | TRBV30 | TRBD1 | TGTGCCTGGAGGGGGGGACAGGGCTACGAGCAGTACTTC | CAWRGGQGYEQYF
TRBJ1-4 | once | 17 | TRBV5-8 | . | TGTGCCAGCAGACACCTCAGGGAAGGAAACACCCTTAAAATACTGTTTTTT | CASRHLREGNTLKILFF
TRBJ2-3 | . | 12 | TRBV29-1 | TRBD2 | TGCAGCGCGGGGGGGGCATTTTCCCTCCAGTATTTT | CSAGGAFSLQYF
TRBJ2-5 | . | 13 | TRBV9 | . | TGTGCCAGCAGCGTGGACCTCGGAGAGACCCAGTACTTC | CASSVDLGETQYF
TRBJ1-1 | . | 15 | TRBV7-9 | TRBD1 | TGTGCCAGCAGCCCTAAGGGACAGGGGTGGACTGAAGCTTTCTTT | CASSPKGQGWTEAFF
TRBJ2-1 | . | 16 | TRBV6-6 | TRBD2 | TGTGCCAGCAGCAGCAGACTAGCGGGGACAAACATTGAGCAGTTCTTC | CASSSRLAGTNIEQFF
TRBJ2-7 | . | 12 | TRBV7-2 | . | TGTGCCAGCAGCTTAGGACAGAAGGAGCAGTACTTC | CASSLGQKEQYF
TRBJ2-1 | . | 17 | TRBV28 | TRBD1 | TGTGCCAGCAGGGCCGGGACAGGGGCTCGATCCTACAATGAGCAGTTCTTC | CASRAGTGARSYNEQFF
TRBJ1-5 | few | 14 | TRBV4-1 | . | TGCGCCAGCAGCCGAGGTCCCAACAATCAGCCCCAGCATTTT | CASSRGPNNQPQHF
TRBJ2-2 | . | 14 | TRBV28 | . | TGTGCCAGCAGTCCACGGGGGTTTACCGGGGAGCTGTTTTTT | CASSPRGFTGELFF
TRBJ2-1 | . | 15 | TRBV7-2 | . | TGTGCCAGCAGCTTGTTAGTAGGTTTGATCGATGAGCAGTTCTTC | CASSLLVGLIDEQFF
TRBJ1-5 | . | 15 | TRBV4-1 | . | TGCGCCAGCAGCCAAGTTCCGGGATCAAGACAGCCCCAGCATTTT | CASSQVPGSRQPQHF
TRBJ1-2 | . | 15 | TRBV9 | TRBD1 | TGTGCCAGCAGCGCAACCTTCGACAGGGCCTATGGCTACACCTTC | CASSATFDRAYGYTF
TRBJ1-2 | . | 15 | TRBV5-1 | TRBD1 | TGCGCCAGCAGCTTTAACAGGGGACACGTCTATGGCTACACCTTC | CASSFNRGHVYGYTF
TRBJ1-4 | . | 15 | TRBV15 | TRBD1 | TGTGCCACTTCGCTTGACAGGGGGCGCATGGAAAAACTGTTTTTT | CATSLDRGRMEKLFF
TRBJ1-2 | . | 15 | TRBV27 | TRBD1 | TGTGCCAGCAAGGCGGACAGGGGGCCTAGCTATGGCTACACCTTC | CASKADRGPSYGYTF
TRBJ1-2 | . | 14 | TRBV7-8 | . | TGTGCCAGCAGCCGGGGGGATCCTAACTATGGCTACACCTTC | CASSRGDPNYGYTF
TRBJ1-3 | . | 19 | TRBV7-2 | TRBD1 | TGTGCCAGCAGCTTAGGACAGGGTTACCTAAAGAGCTCTGGAAACACCATATATTTT | CASSLGQGYLKSSGNTIYF
TRBJ2-1 | . | 16 | TRBV27 | TRBD2 | TGTGCCAGCAGTCTTAGCGGGGGAAGCTCCTACAATGAGCAGTTCTTC | CASSLSGGSSYNEQFF